These 23 T cell receptor beta chains share one sample of origin, sequenced in a study of shared clonotypes between healthy human individuals. Profiling relied on immunoSEQ multiplex PCR, and the TCRdb table lists in-frame clones only, not all of them. Found here are 650,000 to 800,000 clones, around 92% of them singletons; the top ten hold roughly 24%. Only CD45RO-negative cells positively selected for CCR7 counted as naive CD8 cells, so terminally differentiated effector memory CD45RA+ cells were excluded. The sample comprised naive CD8+ T cells sorted from blood. All receptors derive from a young man in good health.

J is TRBJ2-2 and V is TRBV10-2; no reliable D call. The CDR3 is made up of 12 amino acids. Per the germline V gene, CDR1 is WSHSY and CDR2 is SAAADI. Between the trimmed V and J ends, which lost 4 bases and 6 bases, there was a span of 6 bases. As DNA, the CDR3 is TGCGCCAGCAGTGCAGGTTCCGGGGAGCTGTTTTTT. Translated, it gives CASSAGSGELFF.

This chain uses TRBV28 with TRBJ1-5, with 9 nucleotides matching TRBD1. Per the germline V gene, CDR1 is MDHEN and CDR2 is SYDVKM. Unmatched junction bases numbered 9, after V lost 7 bases and J lost 5 bases. The CDR3 covers 15 residues. CDR3 sequence: CASTLGTGSYQPQHF. DNA of the CDR3: TGTGCCAGCACCCTGGGGACAGGGTCCTATCAGCCCCAGCATTTT.

This clone has a single count. The rearrangement links TRBV27 to TRBJ2-7, with D perhaps TRBD1 or TRBD2 (5 bases each). The CDR3 sequence is 14 residues long. Trimming removed 2 bases at V and 4 bases at J, with 12 bases between. Per the germline V gene, CDR1 is MNHEY and CDR2 is SMNVEV (reference sequence). CDR3 sequence reads: CASSLGDGSYEQYF. CDR3 bases: TGTGCCAGCAGTTTAGGGGACGGGTCTTACGAGCAGTACTTC.

This clone has just one count. This chain joins TRBV5-3 and TRBJ2-7; D is undetermined. TRBV5-3 is designated an ORF whose function remains uncertain. The CDR3 is 13 amino acids. Trimming took 3 bases from V and 5 from J, leaving 12 bases between them. The CDR3, as DNA: TGTGCCAGAAGCTATCAAGGGCCCGACGAGCAGTACTTC. Its protein product is CARSYQGPDEQYF.

This clone was picked up one time. This chain joins TRBV28 and TRBJ1-2; no clear D gene. This CDR3 is 15 amino acids long. Trimming removed 2 bases at V and 3 bases at J, with 13 bases between. The germline V gene has CDR1 MDHEN and CDR2 SYDVKM. The CDR3 loop is CASSLRVNRDYGYTF. CDR3 sequence (DNA): TGTGCCAGCAGTTTAAGGGTCAATCGGGACTATGGCTACACCTTC.

This rearrangement joins TRBV5-1 to TRBJ2-3; D unclear. The germline CDR1 and CDR2 sequences are SGHRS and YFSETQ. V was shortened by 3 bases and J by 2 bases, with 10 bases between the two germline ends. The CDR3 loop spans 14 amino acids. This CDR3 reads CASSSALYTDTQYF. CDR3 bases: TGCGCCAGCAGCTCCGCGCTTTACACAGATACGCAGTATTTT. The entire variable domain, with the rest obtained from reference TRBV5-1 and TRBJ2-3, is as follows: KAGVTQTPRYLIKTRGQQVTLSCSPISGHRSVSWYQQTPGQGLQFLFEYFSETQRNKGNFPGRFSGRQFSNSRSEMNVSTLELGDSALYLCASSSALYTDTQYFGPGTRLTVL.

The gene calls are TRBV28 and TRBJ2-7; D is perhaps TRBD1 or TRBD2 (5 bases each). CDR1 MDHEN and CDR2 SYDVKM come from the germline V gene. Trimming shortened V by 2 bases and J by 7 bases, and 12 bases separated the two germline ends. The CDR3 runs to 13 residues. CDR3 bases: TGTGCCAGCAGTTTAGACGGGGCCTTAGAGCAGTACTTC. Translated: CASSLDGALEQYF.

Worth noting for this clone: Additional DNA sequences in this sample encode the identical CDR3. The gene calls are TRBV5-8 and TRBJ2-7; the D is unclear. This CDR3 has 12 residues. Germline V gene sequence: CDR1 SGHTS, CDR2 YDEGEE. Trimming pared 0 bases from V and 2 bases from J, leaving 3 bases between. Written as DNA, the CDR3 is TGTGCCAGCAGCTTGGGAACCTACGAGCAGTACTTC. Protein sequence: CASSLGTYEQYF.

The chain links TRBV6-1 to TRBJ1-5, with D perhaps matching TRBD1 (6 bases). CDR1 is MNHNS and CDR2 is SASEGT in the germline V gene. Trimming took off 1 base at V and 0 bases at J, with 13 bases between the two ends. The CDR3 is made up of 17 amino acids. The DNA of the CDR3 is TGTGCCAGCAGTGAAGGGACAGTCAATTATAGCAATCAGCCCCAGCATTTT. Amino acid sequence: CASSEGTVNYSNQPQHF.

The rearrangement joins TRBV28 to TRBJ2-1, with D uncertain. The CDR3 consists of 12 residues. Germline V gene data show CDR1 as MDHEN and CDR2 as SYDVKM. The germline V and J ends were trimmed by 6 bases and 9 bases, with 12 bases remaining between them. CDR3 in amino acids: CASRPDPGEQFF. As DNA, the CDR3 is TGTGCCAGCAGGCCCGACCCTGGTGAGCAGTTCTTC.

This rearrangement joins TRBV9 to TRBJ2-2, with D possibly being TRBD1 (7 bases). Germline CDR1 SGDLS, CDR2 YYNGEE. Trimming took off 1 base at V and 6 bases at J, with 22 bases between the two ends. CDR3 length: 18 amino acids. The CDR3 sequence is CASSVSGGGAFRAGELFF. Here the CDR3 DNA reads TGTGCCAGCAGCGTAAGTGGAGGGGGCGCTTTCCGGGCCGGGGAGCTGTTTTTT.

This clone was detected once. The chain uses TRBV5-6 and TRBJ2-1; 8 nucleotides line up with TRBD2. The V segment lost 3 bases and the J segment 0 bases; nucleotides outside the gene matches: 5. CDR3 length: 16 amino acids. The germline CDR1 and CDR2 sequences are SGHDT and YYEEEE. CDR3 loop: CASSYEREFSYNEQFF. The CDR3 DNA reads TGTGCCAGCAGCTACGAGCGGGAGTTCTCCTACAATGAGCAGTTCTTC. Based on the CDR3 plus reference TRBV5-6 and TRBJ2-1, the full variable domain is DAGVTQSPTHLIKTRGQQVTLRCSPKSGHDTVSWYQQALGQGPQFIFQYYEEEERQRGNFPDRFSGHQFPNYSSELNVNALLLGDSALYLCASSYEREFSYNEQFFGPGTRLTVL.

This chain links TRBV28 with TRBJ2-1; 8 bases match TRBD2. Germline values: CDR1 MDHEN, CDR2 SYDVKM. This CDR3 comprises 16 residues. V dropped 3 bases and J dropped 2; count of bases not matched to a gene: 6. The CDR3 here is CASSFTLADTYNEQFF. For the CDR3, the DNA is TGTGCCAGCAGTTTCACACTAGCGGATACCTACAATGAGCAGTTCTTC.

The V gene is TRBV25-1, the J gene TRBJ2-7; D may correspond to TRBD1 or TRBD2 (5 bases each). Germline assignment: CDR1 MGHDK and CDR2 SYGVNS. The CDR3 has 15 residues. Trimming removed 1 base at V and 3 bases at J, with 13 bases between. CDR3 sequence: CASSEFVEGIYEQYF. The DNA of the CDR3 is TGTGCCAGCAGTGAATTCGTTGAGGGGATCTACGAGCAGTACTTC.

The rearrangement uses TRBV6-5 and TRBJ1-1, with 8 bases lining up with TRBD1. The CDR3 totals 14 residues. Germline lookup yields CDR1 MNHEY and CDR2 SVGAGI. V lost 4 bases to trimming and J lost 5 bases; unmatched junction nucleotides: 6. CDR3 amino acids: CASSSGGVGTEAFF. In nucleotides, the CDR3 is TGTGCCAGCAGTTCAGGGGGCGTTGGGACTGAAGCTTTCTTT.

The genes are TRBV19 and TRBJ2-7; a possible D gene is TRBD2 (6 bases). The germline gives CDR1 LNHDA, CDR2 SQIVND (reference sequence). The CDR3 sequence is 17 residues long. V was shortened by 0 bases and J by 2 bases, with 17 bases between the two germline ends. The CDR3 protein is CASSIEYGRPAAYEQYF. CDR3 sequence (DNA): TGTGCCAGTAGTATAGAGTACGGGAGACCAGCCGCCTACGAGCAGTACTTC.

The rearrangement joins TRBV6-6 to TRBJ2-1, with 8 bases matching TRBD2. After removal of 2 bases from V and 8 bases from J, the junction contained 8 bases not matched to a gene. The CDR3 covers 15 residues. Germline V CDR1 and CDR2: MNHNY, SVGAGI (reference sequence). The CDR3, as DNA: TGTGCCAGCAGTTACGCGCGGGAGGTCCCTGATGAGCAGTTCTTC. This sequence encodes CASSYAREVPDEQFF.

The rearrangement joins TRBV7-6 to TRBJ2-6; weak D call: TRBD1 (6 bases). The CDR3 runs to 18 residues. Trimming took 1 base from V and 0 from J, leaving 13 bases between them. CDR1 is SGHVS, CDR2 FNYEAQ, per germline. CDR3 loop: CASSLGHRGGSGANVLTF. CDR3 coding DNA: TGTGCCAGCAGCTTAGGTCATAGAGGGGGCTCTGGGGCCAACGTCCTGACTTTC. The variable domain in full, completed from reference TRBV7-6 and TRBJ2-6, reads GAGVSQSPRYKVTKRGQDVALRCDPISGHVSLYWYRQALGQGPEFLTYFNYEAQQDKSGLPNDRFSAERPEGSISTLTIQRTEQRDSAMYRCASSLGHRGGSGANVLTFGAGSRLTVL.

J is TRBJ2-7 and V is TRBV4-3, with 8 positions matching TRBD1. CDR3 size: 16 residues. The germline V gene encodes CDR1 LGHNA and CDR2 YSLEER. Unmatched junction bases numbered 7, after V lost 1 base and J lost 2 bases. The CDR3 coding sequence is TGCGCCAGCAGCCAAGGTGCAGGGGGCGCAACCTACGAGCAGTACTTC. It translates to CASSQGAGGATYEQYF.

The chain has TRBV15 and TRBJ2-5, with D possibly being TRBD2 (5 bases). Germline V gene lookup returns CDR1 LNHNV and CDR2 YYDKDF (reference sequence). This CDR3 is 17 amino acids long. Trimming removed 0 bases from V and 1 base from J, with 15 bases in between. DNA of the CDR3: TGTGCCACCAGCAGAGATGGGGAGCCCAGCCCCCAAGAGACCCAGTACTTC. Its protein is CATSRDGEPSPQETQYF.

The chain joins TRBV4-3 to TRBJ2-7; 13 nucleotides agree with TRBD2. CDR1 is LGHNA and CDR2 is YSLEER in the germline V gene. V was pared by 5 bases and J by 6 bases, with 7 bases of the junction left unmatched. The CDR3 spans 15 residues. The CDR3 here is CASSWTSGSYVEQYF. In nucleotides, the CDR3 is TGCGCCAGCAGCTGGACTAGCGGGAGTTATGTCGAGCAGTACTTC.

The chain links TRBV28 to TRBJ1-1; possible D gene TRBD1, 6 bases. CDR1 is MDHEN, CDR2 SYDVKM, per germline. CDR3 size: 14 residues. V was clipped by 8 bases and J by 6 bases, with 19 bases between them. The CDR3 nucleotides are TGTGCCAGCCGGATGGACAGACCTCTCGCTGAAGCTTTCTTT. The encoded protein is CASRMDRPLAEAFF. Combining the CDR3 with reference TRBV28 and TRBJ1-1 gives the whole variable domain DVKVTQSSRYLVKRTGEKVFLECVQDMDHENMFWYRQDPGLGLRLIYFSYDVKMKEKGDIPEGYSVSREKKERFSLILESASTNQTSMYLCASRMDRPLAEAFFGQGTRLTVV.

The chain links TRBV5-4 to TRBJ2-2; 9 bases are shared with TRBD1. The CDR3 runs 15 residues. Germline-derived CDR1 and CDR2 are SGHNT and YYREEE (reference sequence). V shed 1 base and J 3 bases; nucleotides not matched to a gene: 1. CDR3 residues: CASSLRQGDTGELFF. CDR3 sequence (DNA): TGTGCCAGCAGCTTGAGACAGGGGGACACCGGGGAGCTGTTTTTT.